The entry below describes one TCR beta chain. This sample is part of a study of T cell responses to AZD1222 COVID-19 vaccine. TCRdb's copy holds only in-frame clones and misses some; the assay was immunoSEQ multiplex PCR. The table records roughly 80,000 clones, over 75% of them present only once. Per germline, CDR1 SEHNR and CDR2 FQNEAQ (reference sequence). V lost 0 bases and J lost 7, with 9 bases in between. This CDR3 contains 13 residues. The sequence was obtained from an adult who received the AZD1222 COVID-19 vaccine. The V call is TRBV7-9, the J call TRBJ1-1; D gene unclear. Specimen: peripheral blood, collected 28 days after the second AZD1222 dose. For the CDR3, the DNA is TGTGCCAGCAGCTTAGCTGCGGCAGTTGAAGCTTTCTTT. It specifies CASSLAAAVEAFF.